This T cell receptor (beta chain) was retrieved from a study of vaccination and CD4 T cells after COVID-19. This clonotype was observed a handful of times. The antigen is undetermined. CDR1 and CDR2 from the germline V gene are MDHEN and SYDVKM. Trimming stripped 7 bases from V and 0 bases from J, with 10 bases between. The CDR3 contains 14 residues. Treatment of the sample: approximately nine-day PBMC culture with coronavirus spike peptide pools or control peptides (ViraFEST assay). Cultured CD4+ T cell DNA underwent sequencing with the Oncomine TCR Beta short-read assay. TCRdb independently ran MiXCR on the PCR reads; one entry per CDR3 protein. This sample has 15,000 to 20,000 distinct CDR3 sequences, with 40% to 50% found just once.

The chain recombines TRBV28 with TRBJ1-5, with D unclear. Source: CD4+ T cells from blood, cultured in vitro, taken before SARS-CoV-2 vaccination. The TCR originated in a human donor who had recovered from COVID-19. The CDR3 DNA follows: TGTGCCAGCAACATGGGCGGTAGCAATCAGCCCCAGCATTTT. Translated, it gives CASNMGGSNQPQHF.